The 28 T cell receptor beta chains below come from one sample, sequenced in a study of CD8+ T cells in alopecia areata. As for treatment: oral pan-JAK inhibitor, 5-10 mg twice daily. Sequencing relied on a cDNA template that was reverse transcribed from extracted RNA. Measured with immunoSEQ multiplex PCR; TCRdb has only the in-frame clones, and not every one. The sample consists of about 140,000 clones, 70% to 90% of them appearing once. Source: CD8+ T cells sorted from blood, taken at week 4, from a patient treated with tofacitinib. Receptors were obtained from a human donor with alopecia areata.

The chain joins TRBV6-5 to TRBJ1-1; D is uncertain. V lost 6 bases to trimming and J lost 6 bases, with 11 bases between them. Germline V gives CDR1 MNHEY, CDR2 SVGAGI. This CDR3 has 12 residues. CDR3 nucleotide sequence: TGTGCCAGCAGAGCATCCGGGTCTGAAGCTTTCTTT. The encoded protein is CASRASGSEAFF.

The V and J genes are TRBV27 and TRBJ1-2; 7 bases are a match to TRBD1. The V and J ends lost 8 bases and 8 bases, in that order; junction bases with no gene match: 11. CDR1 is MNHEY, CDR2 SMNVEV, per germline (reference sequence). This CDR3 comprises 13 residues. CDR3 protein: CASAITGDDGYTF. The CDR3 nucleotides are TGTGCCAGCGCCATCACAGGGGATGACGGCTACACCTTC.

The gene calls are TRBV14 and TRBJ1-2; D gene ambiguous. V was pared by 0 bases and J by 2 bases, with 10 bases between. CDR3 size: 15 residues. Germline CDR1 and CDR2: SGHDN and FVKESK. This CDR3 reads CASSQDLGENYGYTF. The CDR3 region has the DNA TGTGCCAGCAGCCAAGATTTAGGAGAGAACTATGGCTACACCTTC.

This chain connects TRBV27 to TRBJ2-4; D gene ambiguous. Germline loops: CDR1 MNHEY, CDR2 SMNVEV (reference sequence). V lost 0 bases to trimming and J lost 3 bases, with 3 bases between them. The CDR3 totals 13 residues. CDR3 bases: TGTGCCAGCAGTTTATCCAGCAAAAACATTCAGTACTTC. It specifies CASSLSSKNIQYF.

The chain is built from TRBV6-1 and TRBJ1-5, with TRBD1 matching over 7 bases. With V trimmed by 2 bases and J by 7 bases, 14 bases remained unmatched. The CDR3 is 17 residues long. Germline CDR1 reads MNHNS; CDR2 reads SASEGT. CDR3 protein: CASSESPGQNNAQPQHF. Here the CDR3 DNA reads TGTGCCAGCAGTGAATCACCGGGACAGAACAATGCGCAGCCCCAGCATTTT.

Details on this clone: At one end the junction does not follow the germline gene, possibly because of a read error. In DNA, the CDR3 is TGTGCCAGCAGCCAATATCCGGGACAGGAATTCATGGGTTTC. It yields the protein CASSQYPGQEFMGF. The chain combines TRBV4-2 with TRBJ1-2; TRBD1 aligns across 8 bases. This CDR3 spans 14 amino acids. The germline V gene encodes CDR1 LGHNA and CDR2 YNFKEQ.

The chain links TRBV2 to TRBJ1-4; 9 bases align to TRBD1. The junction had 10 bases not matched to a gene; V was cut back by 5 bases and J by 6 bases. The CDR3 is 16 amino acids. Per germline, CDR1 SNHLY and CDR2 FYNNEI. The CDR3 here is CASSPTSNRGHEKLFF. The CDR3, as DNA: TGTGCCAGCAGTCCGACCAGTAACAGGGGGCATGAAAAACTGTTTTTT.

CDR3 region: CASSFRDRPYEQYF. The CDR3 DNA follows: TGTGCCAGCAGCTTCCGGGACAGGCCCTACGAGCAGTACTTC. This chain uses TRBV5-6 with TRBJ2-7, with 8 bases matching TRBD1. The CDR3 sequence is 14 residues long. Germline V gene data show CDR1 as SGHDT and CDR2 as YYEEEE. The V segment lost 2 bases and the J segment 2 bases; nucleotides outside the gene matches: 3.

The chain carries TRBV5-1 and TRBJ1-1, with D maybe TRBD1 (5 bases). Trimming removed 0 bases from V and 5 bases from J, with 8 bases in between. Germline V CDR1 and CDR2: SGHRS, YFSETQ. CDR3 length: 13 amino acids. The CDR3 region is CASSLGSGTEAFF. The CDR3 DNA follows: TGCGCCAGCAGCTTGGGATCAGGGACTGAAGCTTTCTTT.

The CDR3 DNA reads TGCGCCAGCAGCCAAGTTACCGACTTTGTGGGTAGGGGGAACACTGAAGCTTTCTTT. Amino acid sequence: CASSQVTDFVGRGNTEAFF. V gene TRBV4-1 combines with J gene TRBJ1-1; the D gene is possibly TRBD1 (5 bases). Trimming cost V 1 base and J 1 base, with 22 bases left between them. CDR3 length: 19 amino acids. Germline values: CDR1 MGHRA, CDR2 YSYEKL.

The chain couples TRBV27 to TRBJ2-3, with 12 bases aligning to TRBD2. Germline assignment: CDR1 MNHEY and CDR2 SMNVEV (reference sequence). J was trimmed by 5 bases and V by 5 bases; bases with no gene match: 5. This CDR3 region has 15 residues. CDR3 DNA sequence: TGTGCCAGCAGTCTAGCGGGGGGGCCGATAGATACGCAGTATTTT. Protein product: CASSLAGGPIDTQYF.

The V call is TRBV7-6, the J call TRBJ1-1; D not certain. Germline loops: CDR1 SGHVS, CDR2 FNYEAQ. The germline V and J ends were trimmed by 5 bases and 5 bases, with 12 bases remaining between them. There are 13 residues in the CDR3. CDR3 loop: CASSPTVGTEAFF. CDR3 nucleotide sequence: TGTGCCAGCAGCCCAACCGTTGGTACTGAAGCTTTCTTT.

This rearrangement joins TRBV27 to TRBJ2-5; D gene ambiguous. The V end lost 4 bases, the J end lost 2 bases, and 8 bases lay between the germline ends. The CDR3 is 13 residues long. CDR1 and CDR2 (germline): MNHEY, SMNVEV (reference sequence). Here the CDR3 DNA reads TGTGCCAGCAGTTCCCGACGGCAAGAGACCCAGTACTTC. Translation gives CASSSRRQETQYF.

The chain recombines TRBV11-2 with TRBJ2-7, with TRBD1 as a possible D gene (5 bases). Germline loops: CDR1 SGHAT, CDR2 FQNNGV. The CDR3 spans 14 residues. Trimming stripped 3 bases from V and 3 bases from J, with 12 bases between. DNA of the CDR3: TGTGCCAGCAGCTTGCCAGGGCCCCACTACGAGCAGTACTTC. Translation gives CASSLPGPHYEQYF.

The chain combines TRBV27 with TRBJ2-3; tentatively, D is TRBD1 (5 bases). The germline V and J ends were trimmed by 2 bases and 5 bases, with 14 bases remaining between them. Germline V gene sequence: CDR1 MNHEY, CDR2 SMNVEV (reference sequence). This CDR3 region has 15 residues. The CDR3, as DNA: TGTGCCAGCAGTTTAAGTTCTAGGGGCGGAGATACGCAGTATTTT. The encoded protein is CASSLSSRGGDTQYF.

The CDR3 DNA is TGTGCCTGGAGCTTAGCGGGAGGGGAGACCCAGTACTTC. Protein: CAWSLAGGETQYF. The genes are TRBV30 and TRBJ2-5, with 11 nucleotides matching TRBD2. V shed 3 bases and J 5 bases; nucleotides not matched to a gene: 2. The CDR3 runs to 13 residues. Germline V gene sequence: CDR1 GTSNPN, CDR2 SVGIG (reference sequence).

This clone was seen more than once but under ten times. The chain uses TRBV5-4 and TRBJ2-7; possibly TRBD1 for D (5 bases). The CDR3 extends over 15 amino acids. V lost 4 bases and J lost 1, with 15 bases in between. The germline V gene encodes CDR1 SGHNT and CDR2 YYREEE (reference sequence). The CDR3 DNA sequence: TGTGCCAGCAGCCCAGCAGGGTGGCGGTCCTACGAGCAGTACTTC. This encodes CASSPAGWRSYEQYF.

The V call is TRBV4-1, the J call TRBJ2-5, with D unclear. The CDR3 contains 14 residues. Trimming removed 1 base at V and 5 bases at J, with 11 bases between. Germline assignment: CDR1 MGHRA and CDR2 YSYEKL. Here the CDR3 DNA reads TGCGCCAGCAGCCAAGGTTCAGGAACGGAGACCCAGTACTTC. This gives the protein CASSQGSGTETQYF.

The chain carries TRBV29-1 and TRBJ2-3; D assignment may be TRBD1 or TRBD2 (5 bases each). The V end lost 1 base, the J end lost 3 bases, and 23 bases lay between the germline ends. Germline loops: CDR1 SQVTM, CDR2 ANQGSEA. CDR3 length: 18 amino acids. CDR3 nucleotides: TGCAGCGTTGAAGTCCCGCTTGGGGGATCTGGGGAGACAGATACGCAGTATTTT. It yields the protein CSVEVPLGGSGETDTQYF.

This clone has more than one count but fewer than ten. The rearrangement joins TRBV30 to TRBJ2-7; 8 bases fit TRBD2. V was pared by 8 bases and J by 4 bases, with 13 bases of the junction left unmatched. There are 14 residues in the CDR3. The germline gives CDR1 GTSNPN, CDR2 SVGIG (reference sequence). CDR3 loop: CAGEGTSGSYEQYF. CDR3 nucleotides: TGTGCCGGCGAGGGGACGAGCGGGAGTTACGAGCAGTACTTC.

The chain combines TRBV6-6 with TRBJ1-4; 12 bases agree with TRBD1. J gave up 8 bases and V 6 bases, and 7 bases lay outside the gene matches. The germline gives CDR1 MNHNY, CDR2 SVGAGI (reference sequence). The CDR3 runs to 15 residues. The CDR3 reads CASRARDRGREKLFF. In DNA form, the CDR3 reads TGTGCCAGCAGAGCTCGGGACAGGGGGCGAGAAAAACTGTTTTTT.

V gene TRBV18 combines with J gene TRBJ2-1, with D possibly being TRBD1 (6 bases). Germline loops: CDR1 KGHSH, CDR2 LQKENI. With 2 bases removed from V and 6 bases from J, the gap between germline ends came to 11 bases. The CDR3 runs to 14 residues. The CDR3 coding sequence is TGTGCCAGCTCACCAAGAGACAGGCGCAATGAGCAGTTCTTC. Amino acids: CASSPRDRRNEQFF.

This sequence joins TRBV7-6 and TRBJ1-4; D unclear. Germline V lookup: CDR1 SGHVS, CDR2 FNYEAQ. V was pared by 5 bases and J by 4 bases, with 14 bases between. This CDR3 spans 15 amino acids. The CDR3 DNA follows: TGTGCCAGCAGCCCGAGCTCTGGGTATAATGAAAAACTGTTTTTT. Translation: CASSPSSGYNEKLFF.

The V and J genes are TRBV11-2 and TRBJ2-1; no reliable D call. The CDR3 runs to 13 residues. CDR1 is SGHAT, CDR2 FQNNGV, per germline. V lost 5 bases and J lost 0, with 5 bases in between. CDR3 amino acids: CASSGVSYNEQFF. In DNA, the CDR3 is TGTGCCAGCAGCGGGGTCTCCTACAATGAGCAGTTCTTC.

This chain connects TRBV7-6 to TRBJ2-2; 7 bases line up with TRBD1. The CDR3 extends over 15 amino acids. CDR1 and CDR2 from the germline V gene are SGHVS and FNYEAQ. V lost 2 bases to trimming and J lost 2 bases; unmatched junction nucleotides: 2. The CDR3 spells CASSLRDRNTGELFF. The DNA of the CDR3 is TGTGCCAGCAGCTTAAGGGACAGAAACACCGGGGAGCTGTTTTTT.

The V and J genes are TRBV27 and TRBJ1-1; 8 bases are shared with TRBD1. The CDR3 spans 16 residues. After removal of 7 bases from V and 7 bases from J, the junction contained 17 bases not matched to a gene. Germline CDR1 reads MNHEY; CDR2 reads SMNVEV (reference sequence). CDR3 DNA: TGTGCCAGCACGGGGCAGGGGGCGAGGGTTGGTTATGAAGCTTTCTTT. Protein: CASTGQGARVGYEAFF.

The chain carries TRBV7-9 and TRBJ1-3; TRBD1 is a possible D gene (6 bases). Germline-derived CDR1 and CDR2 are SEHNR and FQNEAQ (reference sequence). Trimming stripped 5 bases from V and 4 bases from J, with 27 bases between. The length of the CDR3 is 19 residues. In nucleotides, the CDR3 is TGTGCCAGCAGCCACTCCCTTATTTCGGCCAGGGGTACCGGAAACACCATATATTTT. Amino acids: CASSHSLISARGTGNTIYF.

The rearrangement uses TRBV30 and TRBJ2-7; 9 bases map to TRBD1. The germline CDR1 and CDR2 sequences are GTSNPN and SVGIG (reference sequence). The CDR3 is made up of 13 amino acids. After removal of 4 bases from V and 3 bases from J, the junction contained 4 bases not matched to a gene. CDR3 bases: TGTGCCTGGACCGGGGGACAGGGCTACGAGCAGTACTTC. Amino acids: CAWTGGQGYEQYF.